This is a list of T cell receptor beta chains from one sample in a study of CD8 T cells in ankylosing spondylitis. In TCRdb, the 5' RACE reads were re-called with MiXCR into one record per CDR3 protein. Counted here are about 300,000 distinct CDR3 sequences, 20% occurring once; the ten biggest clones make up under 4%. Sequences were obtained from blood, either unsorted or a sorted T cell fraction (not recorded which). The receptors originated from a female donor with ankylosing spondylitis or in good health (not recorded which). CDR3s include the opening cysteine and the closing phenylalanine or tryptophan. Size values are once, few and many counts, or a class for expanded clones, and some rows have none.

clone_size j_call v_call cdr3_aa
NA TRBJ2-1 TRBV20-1 CSARRGEGGNEQFF
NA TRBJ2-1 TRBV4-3 CASSQDRGLATYNEQFF
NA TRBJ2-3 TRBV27 CASTLRQGSTDTQYF
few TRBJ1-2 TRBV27 CASSLSSLNYGYTF
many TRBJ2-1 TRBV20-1 CSAPGLAGVGEQFF
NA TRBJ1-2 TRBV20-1 CSASLTGNYGYTF
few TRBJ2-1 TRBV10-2 CASATSGGGNEQFF
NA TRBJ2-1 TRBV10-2 CASSESRGGRNEQFF
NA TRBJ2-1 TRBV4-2 CASSQKRERVLYGEQFF
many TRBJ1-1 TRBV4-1 CASSQYGSNTEAFF
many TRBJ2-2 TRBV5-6 CASSQTLFTGELFF
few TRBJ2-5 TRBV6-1 CARGPGGSETQYF
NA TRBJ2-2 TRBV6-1 CASLFQWNTGELFF
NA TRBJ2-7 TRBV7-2 CASSLEALYEQYF
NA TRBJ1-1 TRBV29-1 CSVAGTGALNTEAFF
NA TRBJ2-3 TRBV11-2 CASSQGLSTDTQYF
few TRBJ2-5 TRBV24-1 CATSRGGFKETQYF
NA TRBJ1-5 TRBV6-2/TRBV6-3 CASNRGGDQPQHF
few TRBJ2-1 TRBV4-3 CASSQDKFWTEQFF
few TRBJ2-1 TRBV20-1 CSARDTSSGRREQFF
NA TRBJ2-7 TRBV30 CAWSGVYEQYF
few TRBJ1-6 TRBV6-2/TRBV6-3 CASSRDRGYNSPLHF
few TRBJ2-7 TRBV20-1 CSAIPSSGSSYEQYF
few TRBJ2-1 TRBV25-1 CASSELGEGRYEQFF
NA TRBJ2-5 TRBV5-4 CASSLPTGMEETQYF
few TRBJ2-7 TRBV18 CASSPGVKGNEQYF
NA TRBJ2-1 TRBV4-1 CASSQLSRESNEQFF
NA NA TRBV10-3 CAISDGTGRQETQFF
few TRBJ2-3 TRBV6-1 CASKRDRASNTQYF
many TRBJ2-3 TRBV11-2 CASSYQGRPTSGRAGDTQYF
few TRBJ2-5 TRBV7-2 CASSLGLAGEETQYF
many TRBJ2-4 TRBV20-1 CSAGRGLAKNIQYF